This T cell receptor beta chain was obtained from a study of response to subunit inactivated influenza vaccine. Trimming left V 6 bases short and J 0 bases short, with 15 bases between. The CDR3 extends over 16 amino acids. MiXCR, applied by TCRdb to the RT-PCR reads, yields one record per CDR3 protein. The sample yields 500,000 to 600,000 distinct CDR3 sequences, about 10% seen once. Concerning this clonotype: What it recognizes is unknown.

Notes on the study in general: Authors suggested few new T cells are recruited by each seasonal influenza vaccination.

This sequence was found in a man between 50 and 59 years old who received an inactivated influenza vaccine. The chain employs TRBV12-3 or TRBV12-4 and TRBJ1-5, with D possibly TRBD1 on 5 matching bases. This material consisted of PBMCs from blood, taken on the day of vaccination. CDR3 loop: CASSRGGTVSNQPQHF. CDR3 DNA: TGTGCCAGCAGCCGCGGCGGGACGGTTAGCAATCAGCCCCAGCATTTT.